This T cell receptor beta chain is from a study of T cell clones after liver transplantation. For the study at large: A pre-transplant mixed lymphocyte reaction with TCRbeta sequencing defined graft-donor-reactive clones followed in post-transplant blood. Blood was drawn pre-transplant, before withdrawal, and after full or failed withdrawal. Study outcomes and limitations: Rather than being deleted, graft donor-reactive T cells may have moved into the graft.

Assay: immunoSEQ multiplex PCR; the TCRdb copy retains only in-frame clones and omits some. The data hold around 60,000 clones, with 71% observed a single time. This clone was observed many times. What it binds is unknown. The ends were cut back, 3 bases at V and 7 bases at J, with 12 bases in the middle. The CDR3 extends over 13 amino acids. In germline, CDR1 is SGHVS, CDR2 FNYEAQ. Sequences were derived from CD4+ T cells from blood, sampled before liver transplant. The source is a human donor who received a liver transplant. The chain couples TRBV7-6 to TRBJ1-1, with a possible D match to TRBD1 (5 bases). CDR3 sequence reads: CASSFSGRGEAFF. In nucleotides, the CDR3 is TGTGCCAGCAGCTTCAGCGGGAGGGGTGAAGCTTTCTTT.